This T cell receptor beta chain was captured in a study of cytomegalovirus exposure and HLA in healthy donors (dated by TCRdb to between 2016 and 2019). Some background on the complete study: An earlier analysis of several hundred of the donors reported about 250 Gb of sequence data and 117 million unique TCR beta sequences from 150 million to 200 million T cells. About 320 gigabases of sequencing data and approximately 85 million unique TCR sequences were included in an early release covering about 620 HLA-typed donors. The genetic ancestry cluster associated with self-reported Caucasian donors included 70% to 85% of the approximately 430 genotyped donors. The study aimed to test whether cataloging public T cell receptors could reveal signatures of past pathogen exposure. The study used immunosequencing to profile the T cell repertoires of several hundred subjects and linked those repertoires to cytomegalovirus serostatus. Along with the roughly 670-subject first cohort, a separate validation cohort of about 110 different subjects was used. To predict cytomegalovirus infection status, the study brought together high-throughput TCR immunosequencing, statistical association of individual TCRs with disease status, and machine learning. To study patterns of TCR occurrence, a later analysis re-analyzed previously published TCR beta repertoires from 500 to 850 donors and added high-resolution HLA genotyping. Rather than drawing on any new phenotypic data, the later analysis identified candidate immune exposures from TCR beta sequences and the way those sequences occurred across donors. An earlier analysis of 500 to 650 of the donors applied high-throughput TCR beta sequencing to assess whether each TCR beta V gene segment acted as functional or pseudogenic. Donor age, sex, ethnicity and CMV serostatus were compiled alongside the repertoire data. A later genetic analysis took genome-wide SNP genotypes for about 65% of the 666 donors and used that subset as a discovery cohort. All discovery cohort repertoires had been generated using a single sequencing platform. Both class I and class II loci were covered by HLA typing, at four-digit resolution. The number of donors typed differed by locus, with roughly 629-640 for A, B, C, DRB1 and DQB1, more than 500 for DQA1, approximately 580 for DPA1, and some 470 for DPB1. Four or five DR-DQ haplotypes were handled as single units for association and clustering because linkage in the cohort was strong. Across roughly 420 genotyped donors of the cohort, an average of about 240,000 unique TCR beta nucleotide sequences per donor were sequenced, and roughly 18% of those sequences were non-productive. Broad study findings and their caveats: In vitro tests confirmed that a few of the cytomegalovirus-associated TCR beta chains recognize cytomegalovirus antigens. Cytomegalovirus status was reported to be diagnosed by the classifier with high specificity and sensitivity in both the original and validation cohorts. Several of the top co-occurrence clusters appeared to be linked to parvovirus B19, influenza, CMV and Epstein-Barr virus, according to a later analysis. The sequencing pipeline was judged likely to have produced a cluster of highly shared sequence variants as a technical artifact. Most TCR sequences were observed very rarely across donors, whereas some public TCRs were present in many individuals. Only TCR beta chains were sequenced in this cohort, and the absence of alpha or paired-chain data limited detectable features. The authors suggested that the approach could potentially be extended to other disease states and immunological phenotypes. Because HLA typing was missing for some donors at each locus, association tests included only the typed subset. A later analysis found that most CMV-associated TCR beta chains appeared HLA-restricted, with HLA associations seemingly driven largely by CMV exposure. At a false discovery rate of 0.05, a later analysis linked roughly 17,000 TCR beta sequences to specific HLA alleles. The study listed over 150 TCR beta chains as associated with cytomegalovirus. Correlated functional status among segregating V segments might reflect linkage disequilibrium, but an unknown experimental factor could not be ruled out. Some IMGT-functional V segments, including TRBV6-2 and TRBV6-3, could not be distinguished by the 87-base-pair reads and were therefore excluded. V-gene and J-gene trimming of TCR beta chains was associated with a missense DCLRE1C variant in a later genetic analysis, and the association was replicated in an independent cohort. According to a later genetic analysis, donors in an Asian-associated ancestry cluster had fewer N-insertions in productive TCRs than the approximately 630-donor mean. The presence/absence analyses assumed that sequencing depth was roughly uniform across donors, and that assumption may not be true. In an earlier analysis of 587 of the donors, most TCR beta V segments were observed in productive rearrangements about 90% or about 30% of the time, broadly matching IMGT annotations. The earlier analysis of some 560 of the donors excluded roughly 17 rarely observed V segments, including chromosome 9 orphons, because counts were too low. A further reported finding was that TCR beta sequences accurately predicted the HLA-A and HLA-B alleles for most subjects in the first cohort. In a later analysis, the rate of TCR association differed among HLA loci, with DRB1 alleles having the most associated TCRs and HLA-C alleles having the fewest. CMV serostatus was the only immune exposure information available for the cohort. When HLA alleles, especially DR and DQ, strongly co-occurred, attributing TCR associations to individual alleles was difficult. Compared with equally common non-associated chains, HLA-associated TCR beta chains in a later analysis were more clonally expanded and had lower generation probabilities.

V is pared back by 2 bases and J by 0 bases, with 7 bases lying between the germline termini. The CDR3, cysteine through phenylalanine, is 14 amino acids long. Only the CDR3 DNA is retained, 42 bases long and in frame from the first base. The germline V gene (reference sequence) specifies MNHEY as CDR1 and SMNVEV as CDR2. The library was generated by the immunoSEQ multiplex PCR assay. The multiplex PCR relied on a mix of 60 forward primers for TCR Vbeta segments and 13 reverse primers for TCR Jbeta segments. Amplification of the CDR3 region of rearranged TCR beta genes was performed with a multiplex PCR assay on genomic DNA. Amplified TCR beta libraries were sequenced as 87-base-pair reads on the Illumina HiSeq System. The study's processing was this. A later analysis counted 75 million to 100 million unique TCR beta chains across the 600 to 850 repertoires, and around 12 million of these chains were shared by at least two donors. A nearest-neighbor algorithm error-corrected the raw reads and collapsed the reads into unique sequences, merging closely related sequences to remove PCR and sequencing errors. To assign V, D and J gene segments, CDR3 sequences were aligned to IMGT reference sequences. For a sequence to be retained, a match of at least six nucleotides to both a V gene segment and a J gene segment was required. Rearrangements were called productive when the CDR3 lacked stop codons and stayed in frame with V and J; all others were non-productive. CDR3 was defined according to IMGT convention as the region running from the second conserved V-encoded cysteine to the conserved J-encoded phenylalanine. In an earlier analysis of approximately 500 of the donors, sequences lacking an unambiguous match to a single V gene segment were excluded. In an earlier analysis of a few hundred of the donors, a V segment was called functional when productive rearrangements were above 56.7%, and segregating when the standard deviation between donors exceeded 5%. A statistical classification framework was built to diagnose cytomegalovirus status from the catalog of TCR beta chain sequences. In a later analysis, V and J genes were assigned by comparing TCR nucleotide sequences against IMGT/GENE-DB human TR gene sequences. A later analysis assigned CDR3 sequences and most-parsimonious VDJ recombination scenarios with the TCRdist pipeline. In a later analysis, each TCR beta chain was defined by its CDR3 amino acid sequence together with its V-gene family, and reads without a unique V-gene family were excluded. As a way to deal with suspected cross-contamination and a sequencing artifact, a later analysis dropped hundreds of nucleotide sequences that were highly shared and had low generation probability. For each public chain, a later analysis derived a clonal expansion index from normalized ranks of inferred template counts within each repertoire. In a later analysis, generation probabilities were computed with a VDJ recombination model fitted to out-of-frame rearrangements, and the resulting probabilities were checked against IGoR. Hypergeometric tests were used in a later analysis to score TCR-TCR, TCR-HLA and TCR-CMV co-occurrence, with a repertoire-size bias correction applied to the TCR pairs. In a later analysis, false discovery rates were estimated by permuting HLA or CMV assignments 20 times. In a later analysis, co-occurring TCRs were grouped using DBSCAN, with TCRdist sequence similarity added in when clustering inside HLA-allele-positive subsets. Repertoires with fewer than 30,000 or more than 120,000 public chains were left out of co-occurrence clustering, as were five repertoires with anomalous nucleotide sharing. This is the immuneACCESS table as TCRdb keeps it, with only in-frame sequences that have V and J called. A part of the clones is gone; compared with another copy, unresolved V genes explain less than half, and the rest is unexplained. V, J and clone size were drawn from that table, and D and trimming were deduced from the DNA. The sample yields 120,000 or so clones; over 65% were counted once. The ten most abundant clones make up 15% to 20% of the sample.

Concerning this clone itself: Its antigen is not yet known. No per-base quality is available; no much larger clone lies one base away.

The cohort consisted of some 730 healthy bone marrow donors. At the time of sampling, every cohort member was nominally healthy, though immune exposures that went unrecorded were likely present. The donor was CMV seropositive and was included in the group of some 290 seropositive cohort members. A peripheral blood sample was collected from each donor, and TCR beta sequencing was performed on peripheral blood mononuclear cells. Genomic DNA extraction from the blood cell samples was performed with the Qiagen DNeasy Blood Extraction Kit. The sequence came from a man younger than 35 in good health and CMV-seropositive. Recombination connected TRBV27 to TRBJ1-1; the D region possibly corresponds to TRBD1 (6 bases align). The sample comprised PBMCs. CDR3 loop: CASSLGTMNTEAFF. The bases read TGTGCCAGCAGTTTAGGGACAATGAACACTGAAGCTTTCTTT.